The T cell receptor (beta chain) under discussion was sequenced for a study of cytomegalovirus exposure and HLA in healthy donors. The CDR3 extends over 15 amino acids. Looked up from germline, CDR1 is WNHNN and CDR2 is SYGVQD (reference sequence). The V end was cut by 3 bases, the J end by 3 bases, with 15 bases between. The PCR had 60 Vbeta and 13 Jbeta primers. Assay used: immunoSEQ multiplex PCR; TCRdb lists only in-frame clones, some missing. The sample includes around 130,000 clones, over 60% of them seen just once. Worth noting for this clone: The antigen is undetermined.

Study observations and caveats: An analysis that was carried out later associated about 17,000 TCR beta sequences with HLA alleles at 0.05 false discovery rate.

The sequence was obtained from a man younger than 30 in good health and CMV-seronegative. The chain couples TRBV10-1 to TRBJ2-7, with a weak D call TRBD1 (8 bases). What was sequenced was PBMCs. This chain's CDR3 is CASSERTGRDYEQYF. For the CDR3, the DNA is TGCGCCAGCAGTGAACGGACAGGGAGGGACTACGAGCAGTACTTC.